The present T cell receptor (beta chain) was sequenced within a study of shared clonotypes between healthy human individuals. Study context: The study drew on two women and a few men aged 18 to 49 as donors. Three plates were used per donor for CD4 naive, three for CD4 memory, two for CD8 naive and one for CD8 memory. Notes on the study in general: Naive subsets tended to show greater estimated richness than memory subsets. Shared across four donors were 4% to 6% of the naive CD4 clonotypes.

In regard to this clone: Its target is unknown.

Sequencing used immunoSEQ multiplex PCR; TCRdb keeps in-frame clones, though not all of them. Altogether 2 million to 2.5 million clones are present, more than 90% being singletons, with the ten largest covering 0.13%. Specimen: naive CD4+ T cells sorted from blood. Subset defined: CD45RA+ positively selected. The source of this sequence is a man in his late teens or twenties in good health.

The CDR3 region is CAISSPAGGTDTQYF. CDR3 nucleotides: TGTGCCATCAGTTCCCCGGCGGGGGGCACAGATACGCAGTATTTT. This chain connects TRBV10-3 to TRBJ2-3; the match to TRBD2 covers 7 bases. The junction had 6 bases not matched to a gene; V was cut back by 5 bases and J by 1 base. Germline loops: CDR1 ENHRY, CDR2 SYGVKD. This CDR3 spans 15 amino acids.